These 8 T cell receptor beta chains originate from one sample sequenced in a study of T cells in Graves' hyperthyroidism and ophthalmopathy (dated by TCRdb to between 2018 and 2021). The library came from multiplex PCR. The sequencer listed for this sample is Illumina HiSeq 2000. The TCR beta CDR3 regions were amplified from RNA transcripts. The first round of RT-PCR for the TCR CDR3 was performed with the HTBI primer set and the Qiagen OneStep RT-PCR kit. TCRdb passed the public sequencing reads through fastp at Q25 and MiXCR, retaining productive beta sequences. Under each unique CDR3 protein, matching rows form one entry showing the most common genes and DNA. For this sample the table gives about 560,000 distinct CDR3 sequences, of which 12% to 15% were detected only once. Of the sample, roughly 14% is held by the ten largest clones. Sequenced material: blood. All receptors derive from a woman aged 40-49 years with Graves' hyperthyroidism.

This clonotype occurred many times. The chain is built from TRBV28 and TRBJ2-1, with D perhaps TRBD2 (6 bases). Trimming stripped 3 bases from V and 6 bases from J, with 21 bases between. CDR3 length: 17 amino acids. CDR1 and CDR2 (germline): MDHEN, SYDVKM. The CDR3 coding sequence is TGTGCCAGCAGTTTTTATGGAGGGACCCCAAGACGCAATGAGCAGTTCTTC. Protein: CASSFYGGTPRRNEQFF.

This clonotype was observed many times. The chain couples TRBV13 to TRBJ2-7; D is perhaps TRBD1 (6 bases). This CDR3 has 15 residues. Trimming removed 4 bases from V and 3 bases from J, with 16 bases in between. The germline gives CDR1 PRHDT, CDR2 FYEKMQ (reference sequence). CDR3 coding DNA: TGTGCCAGCAGCTACGGACAGAGAAGTAACTACGAGCAGTACTTC. Translating gives CASSYGQRSNYEQYF.

This clonotype was recorded at least ten times. The chain employs TRBV20-1 and TRBJ2-3; weak D call: TRBD2 (5 bases). Per the germline V gene, CDR1 is DFQATT and CDR2 is SNEGSKA (reference sequence). This CDR3 is built from 16 residues. V lost 3 bases to trimming and J lost 1 base, with 17 bases between them. CDR3 amino acids: CSASGSSQPGTDTQYF. In nucleotides, the CDR3 is TGCAGTGCTAGTGGCTCTAGCCAACCTGGCACAGATACGCAGTATTTT.

This sequence joins TRBV12-3 or TRBV12-4 and TRBJ2-7; 8 bases line up with TRBD1. CDR3 size: 14 residues. The junction had 4 bases not matched to a gene; V was cut back by 3 bases and J by 3 bases. The CDR3 region is CASSFSRGHYEQYF. CDR3 in DNA: TGTGCCAGCAGTTTCTCCAGGGGGCACTACGAGCAGTACTTC.

This clonotype was counted at least ten times. The genes are TRBV20-1 and TRBJ2-1, with TRBD2 identical over 10 bases. The CDR3 is 17 amino acids. CDR1 and CDR2 from the germline V gene are DFQATT and SNEGSKA (reference sequence). The V and J ends lost 6 bases and 0 bases, in that order; junction bases with no gene match: 11. The CDR3 DNA is TGCAGTGCCCGCCCGCTAGCGGGAGAACGCTCCTACAATGAGCAGTTCTTC. Protein product: CSARPLAGERSYNEQFF.

At least ten counts were recorded for this clonotype. The chain carries TRBV20-1 and TRBJ1-3; no definite D call. The CDR3 extends over 15 amino acids. Germline CDR1 reads DFQATT; CDR2 reads SNEGSKA (reference sequence). Trimming cost V 3 bases and J 0 bases, with 12 bases left between them. The CDR3 DNA is TGCAGTGCTAGGTCCGACGCGGCCTCTGGAAACACCATATATTTT. Translated, it gives CSARSDAASGNTIYF.

V and J are TRBV20-1 and TRBJ1-5; D is unclear. The ends were cut back, 2 bases at V and 6 bases at J, with 8 bases in the middle. CDR3 size: 12 residues. Germline V CDR1 and CDR2: DFQATT, SNEGSKA (reference sequence). CDR3 sequence: CSARSGFQPQHF. Written as DNA, the CDR3 is TGCAGTGCTAGATCGGGTTTTCAGCCCCAGCATTTT.

In its sample, this clonotype was seen many times. The chain couples TRBV30 to TRBJ1-5, with D tentatively TRBD1 (6 bases). In germline, CDR1 is GTSNPN, CDR2 SVGIG (reference sequence). V was clipped by 4 bases and J by 5 bases, with 18 bases between them. The CDR3 loop spans 15 amino acids. The CDR3 is CAWKGAGVWDQPQHF. The CDR3 DNA is TGTGCCTGGAAGGGCGCAGGGGTTTGGGATCAGCCCCAGCATTTT.